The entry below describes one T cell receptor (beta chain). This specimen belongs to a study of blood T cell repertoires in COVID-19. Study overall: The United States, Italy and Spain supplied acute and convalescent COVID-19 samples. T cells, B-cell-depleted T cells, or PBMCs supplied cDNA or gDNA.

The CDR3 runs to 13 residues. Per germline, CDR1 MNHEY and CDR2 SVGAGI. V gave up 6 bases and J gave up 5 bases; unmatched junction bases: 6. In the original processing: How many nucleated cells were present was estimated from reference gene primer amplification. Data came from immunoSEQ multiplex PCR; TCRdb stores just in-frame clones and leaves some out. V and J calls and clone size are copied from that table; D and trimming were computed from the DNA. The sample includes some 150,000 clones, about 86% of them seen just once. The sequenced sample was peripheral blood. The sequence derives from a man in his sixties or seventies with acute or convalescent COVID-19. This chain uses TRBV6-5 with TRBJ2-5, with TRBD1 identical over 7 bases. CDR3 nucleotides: TGTGCCAGCAGCCCCACAGGGGTCGAGACCCAGTACTTC. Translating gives CASSPTGVETQYF.